This T cell receptor (beta chain) was found in a study of blood T cell repertoires in COVID-19 (dated by TCRdb to 2018 to 2021). Regarding the research as a whole: Samples covering the acute and convalescent phases of COVID-19 were provided by collaborators in the United States, Italy and Spain. The repertoires were released in a freely available public database meant as a resource for research on the immune response to SARS-CoV-2. The samples were drawn from the first 160 participants of the ongoing ImmuneRACE study and from some 1,300 subjects provided by 6 global collaborators. Where HLA class I and class II types were available, the types were taken from metadata supplied by the sample provider, not from assay-based typing. Sample metadata almost always included a de-identified subject ID, COVID-19 status, age in years and sex. Deeply sampled blood TCRbeta repertoires from subjects exposed to, actively infected with, or recovered from COVID-19 were included in the dataset. The material from the prospective study consisted of cDNA or gDNA derived from T cells, B-cell-depleted T cells, or PBMCs. Study-wide findings and limitations: Clinical and demographic metadata were provided uncurated, with the amount varying by source and participant.

Concerning this clone: This receptor's antigen is unknown. Qualities for individual bases were not recorded, and no much larger clone is one base off.

In Seattle, one collaborating source enrolled patients while the infection was active and tracked those patients longitudinally over the course of disease. Each collaborating institution followed its own protocols to collect whole blood in K2EDTA tubes. For TCRbeta analysis, collaborator samples were shipped as frozen whole blood, as isolated PBMCs, or as DNA extracted from either sample type. The germline V gene gives CDR1 as MDHEN and CDR2 as SYDVKM. The CDR3, cysteine through phenylalanine, is 15 amino acids long. The read is trimmed to its CDR3 DNA, 45 bases read in frame from base 1. The trim is 3 bases for V and 0 bases for J, with a gap of 9 bases between the germline ends. TCRbeta CDR3 regions were amplified from genomic DNA using the immunoSEQ Assay, a bias-controlled multiplex PCR. The authors processed their data as follows. Nucleated cell counts per sample were estimated from amplification of reference gene primers within the assay. Sequence reads were collapsed and filtered to measure the absolute abundance of every unique TCRbeta CDR3 rearrangement. Productive Simpson clonality was computed per sample as the square root of Simpson's diversity index over productive rearrangements. TCRdb re-hosts the immuneACCESS table, in-frame sequences only. Its copies lack some clones; in the studies checked, an unresolved V gene accounts for under half of them, and the cause for the rest is not known. V and J calls and clone size are copied from that table; D and trimming were computed from the DNA. The table for this sample lists some 270,000 clones; approximately 83% of them were counted only once. The ten biggest clones cover about a sixth of the sample.

The chain is assembled from TRBV28 and TRBJ2-4; D gene: possibly TRBD2, on 5 matching bases. Material: peripheral blood. The clonotype originates from a person between 65 and 80 years old with COVID-19, enrolled during active disease. The base sequence is TGTGCCAGCAGTTTCCCCGGGATAGCCAAAAACATTCAGTACTTC. The translation is CASSFPGIAKNIQYF.